This TCR beta chain stems from a study of tumor-infiltrating lymphocytes in oesophageal squamous cell carcinoma. From the PCR reads, TCRdb called clonotypes with MiXCR, one entry per CDR3 protein. The table records 20,000 to 30,000 distinct CDR3 sequences, more than 35% of them present only once. The specimen sequenced was esophageal tumor tissue. The origin of this receptor is a male donor with esophageal squamous cell carcinoma.

Here the CDR3 reads CASTVRGGWTGELYF. CDR3 in DNA: TGTGCCAGCACCGTTCGGGGGGGCTGGACCGGGGAGCTGTACTTC. V and J are TRBV12-3 or TRBV12-4 and TRBJ2-5, with TRBD2 matching over 8 bases. The CDR3 has 15 amino acids. The V and J ends lost 7 bases and 13 bases, in that order; junction bases with no gene match: 20.